The entry below gives a single T cell receptor (beta chain) sequence along with its context. Its antigen is unknown. The data derive from a study of identical twins. cDNA molecules carried unique molecular identifiers, and template switching added a universal primer site. In TCRdb, the 5' RACE reads were re-called with MiXCR into one record per CDR3 protein. The table records fewer than 900,000 distinct CDR3 sequences, roughly 18% of them present only once. This CDR3 comprises 13 residues. Germline assignment: CDR1 DFQATT and CDR2 SNEGSKA (reference sequence). The ends were cut back, 1 base at V and 2 bases at J, with 8 bases in the middle. General study points: Out-of-frame alpha sequences common to twins exhibited a surplus of low generation probability.

The sample was also reused in another study, on T cells expressing NK-cell markers.

The sample was PBMCs. The chain is built from TRBV20-1 and TRBJ2-5, with D unresolved. The sequence came from a woman under 30 in good health. The CDR3 coding sequence is TGCAGTGCTAGAGGCACCAGACAAGAGACCCAGTACTTC. Its protein is CSARGTRQETQYF.